The 22 T cell receptor beta chains below all came from one sample that was sequenced in a study of blood T cell repertoires in COVID-19. The protocol was immunoSEQ multiplex PCR, while the TCRdb copy is restricted to in-frame clones and leaves out a portion. The table lists more than 150,000 clones, more than 75% of them singletons. Sequenced sample: peripheral blood. These receptors originate from a man aged 60 to 75 with COVID-19, enrolled during active disease.

This chain connects TRBV7-2 to TRBJ1-2; 7 bases are a match to TRBD1. Trimming cost V 5 bases and J 2 bases; bases outside gene matches: 5. The CDR3 has 14 amino acids. The germline V gene has CDR1 SGHTA and CDR2 FQGNSA. In DNA, the CDR3 is TGTGCCAGCAGCCTTACAGGGGCGAACTATGGCTACACCTTC. As protein: CASSLTGANYGYTF.

This chain joins TRBV4-1 and TRBJ1-2; tentative D call: TRBD1 (6 bases). Trimming removed 4 bases from V and 5 bases from J, with 17 bases in between. The CDR3 has 15 residues. CDR1 is MGHRA, CDR2 YSYEKL, per germline. In nucleotides, the CDR3 is TGCGCCAGCAGCCCATCGAACCGGGACATATATGGCTACACCTTC. It encodes CASSPSNRDIYGYTF.

The CDR3 DNA reads TGTGCCAGCTGGGGACAGATGAACACTGAAGCTTTCTTT. It specifies CASWGQMNTEAFF. The chain recombines TRBV27 with TRBJ1-1, with 7 bases fitting TRBD1. V shed 8 bases and J 0 bases; nucleotides not matched to a gene: 3. The CDR3 extends over 13 amino acids. Germline V gene data show CDR1 as MNHEY and CDR2 as SMNVEV (reference sequence).

The chain links TRBV7-9 to TRBJ1-5; no definite D call. This CDR3 region has 15 residues. Germline lookup yields CDR1 SEHNR and CDR2 FQNEAQ (reference sequence). Trimming removed 5 bases from V and 0 bases from J, with 11 bases in between. DNA for the CDR3: TGTGCCAGCAGCGTCGGACTAAATAGCAATCAGCCCCAGCATTTT. This codes for CASSVGLNSNQPQHF.

The chain uses TRBV19 and TRBJ2-2; TRBD1 agrees at 11 bases. CDR3 size: 15 residues. With 9 bases clipped from V and 3 bases from J, the junction kept 6 bases outside the gene matches. Germline assignment: CDR1 LNHDA and CDR2 SQIVND (reference sequence). This CDR3 is CASSRTGGHTGELFF. Written as DNA, the CDR3 is TGTGCCAGCTCACGGACAGGGGGCCACACCGGGGAGCTGTTTTTT.

This chain joins TRBV7-9 and TRBJ1-1; TRBD1 might be the D (5 bases). Trimming removed 3 bases at V and 0 bases at J, with 8 bases between. There are 14 residues in the CDR3. Germline lookup yields CDR1 SEHNR and CDR2 FQNEAQ (reference sequence). As DNA, the CDR3 is TGTGCCAGCAGCTTCGACAGAGTGAACACTGAAGCTTTCTTT. Translation gives CASSFDRVNTEAFF.

V and J are TRBV6-5 and TRBJ1-6; TRBD1 agrees at 7 bases. V shed 7 bases, J shed 10 bases, and the junction held 7 bases outside the gene matches. Germline V gene sequence: CDR1 MNHEY, CDR2 SVGAGI. The CDR3 has 13 amino acids. CDR3 sequence: CASIGTVVSPLHF. The CDR3 DNA reads as TGTGCCAGCATAGGGACAGTCGTCTCACCCCTCCACTTT.

The sample holds a few counts of this clone. CDR3 sequence (DNA): TGCGCCAGCAGCTTTTGGACGGGGGGGCTAGAAAAGACCCAGTACTTC. This gives the protein CASSFWTGGLEKTQYF. This chain uses TRBV5-1 with TRBJ2-5, with TRBD2 identical over 8 bases. The CDR3 consists of 16 residues. The germline gives CDR1 SGHRS, CDR2 YFSETQ. V lost 2 bases and J lost 6; bases outside the gene matches: 12.

This chain connects TRBV18 to TRBJ1-3; the D is unclear. CDR1 KGHSH and CDR2 LQKENI come from the germline V gene. The length of the CDR3 is 16 residues. V lost 2 bases, J lost 0 bases, and 11 bases lay in between. The CDR3 loop reads CASSPVNSVSGNTIYF. CDR3 nucleotide sequence: TGTGCCAGCTCACCAGTTAACAGTGTCTCTGGAAACACCATATATTTT.

The chain is built from TRBV30 and TRBJ1-6; D is possibly TRBD1 (5 bases). The V and J ends lost 2 bases and 10 bases respectively, with 15 bases between them. Germline V gives CDR1 GTSNPN, CDR2 SVGIG (reference sequence). The CDR3 is made up of 14 amino acids. The CDR3 DNA reads TGTGCCTGGAGTCTTTTCGGGGGAGCATCACCCCTCCACTTT. Protein sequence: CAWSLFGGASPLHF.

The chain recombines TRBV7-2 with TRBJ1-1, with D tentatively TRBD1 (6 bases). The V gene's germline CDR1 is SGHTA and CDR2 FQGNSA. The germline V and J ends were trimmed by 2 bases and 4 bases, with 17 bases remaining between them. The CDR3 has 16 amino acids. The CDR3 nucleotides are TGTGCCAGCAGCTTAAGAACAGGGATGGCCCCCACTGAAGCTTTCTTT. Encoded protein: CASSLRTGMAPTEAFF.

This rearrangement joins TRBV6-2 or TRBV6-3 to TRBJ1-2, with D maybe TRBD1 (5 bases). Germline CDR1 reads MNHEY; CDR2 reads SVGEGT. Trimming shortened V by 6 bases and J by 4 bases, and 12 bases separated the two germline ends. There are 13 residues in the CDR3. The CDR3 spells CASSNGQIYGYTF. As DNA, the CDR3 is TGTGCCAGCAGCAACGGACAAATCTATGGCTACACCTTC.

The chain employs TRBV27 and TRBJ1-5; 9 nucleotides line up with TRBD1. The CDR3 sequence is 13 residues long. Per the germline V gene, CDR1 is MNHEY and CDR2 is SMNVEV (reference sequence). V shed 6 bases and J 7 bases; nucleotides not matched to a gene: 4. The CDR3 protein is CASRTGGGQPQHF. The CDR3, as DNA: TGTGCCAGCAGAACAGGGGGCGGACAGCCCCAGCATTTT.

V gene TRBV18 combines with J gene TRBJ2-3; D is perhaps TRBD1 (5 bases). The CDR3 totals 16 residues. The germline CDR1 and CDR2 sequences are KGHSH and LQKENI. V dropped 2 bases and J dropped 1 base, with 13 bases sitting between them. As DNA, the CDR3 is TGTGCCAGCTCACCAAACAGGTTAAGCGGCACAGATACGCAGTATTTT. This codes for CASSPNRLSGTDTQYF.

This chain links TRBV27 with TRBJ1-2; TRBD1 might be the D (6 bases). From germline, CDR1 is MNHEY and CDR2 SMNVEV (reference sequence). V was shortened by 6 bases and J by 0 bases, with 14 bases between the two germline ends. CDR3 length: 15 residues. CDR3 sequence reads: CASSSGGGPNYGYTF. The CDR3 nucleotides are TGTGCCAGCAGCTCTGGTGGGGGCCCTAACTATGGCTACACCTTC.

The gene calls are TRBV9 and TRBJ1-2; tentative D call: TRBD1 (6 bases). CDR3 length: 16 residues. V lost 3 bases and J 2 bases, leaving 17 bases between the germline ends. Germline V gene sequence: CDR1 SGDLS, CDR2 YYNGEE. The CDR3 region is CASSGSTKGQNYGYTF. The CDR3 DNA reads as TGTGCCAGCAGCGGCTCCACTAAAGGACAGAACTATGGCTACACCTTC. Full variable domain (remainder filled in from reference TRBV9 and TRBJ1-2): DSGVTQTPKHLITATGQRVTLRCSPRSGDLSVYWYQQSLDQGLQFLIQYYNGEERAKGNILERFSAQQFPDLHSELNLSSLELGDSALYFCASSGSTKGQNYGYTFGSGTRLTVV.

This clone has just a few counts. V usage is TRBV28 and J usage is TRBJ1-1; D unclear. V was shortened by 7 bases and J by 9 bases, with 12 bases between the two germline ends. CDR3 length equals 11 residues. Germline CDR1 is MDHEN and CDR2 is SYDVKM. CDR3 region: CASNYISQAFF. CDR3 sequence (DNA): TGTGCCAGCAATTATATTAGTCAAGCTTTCTTT.

This chain connects TRBV10-2 to TRBJ1-4; 8 nucleotides agree with TRBD1. V lost 4 bases to trimming and J lost 2 bases; unmatched junction nucleotides: 12. Per germline, CDR1 WSHSY and CDR2 SAAADI. The CDR3 runs to 18 residues. The CDR3 loop is CASSVQSGGVGTNEKLFF. The CDR3 coding sequence is TGCGCCAGCAGTGTACAATCAGGGGGCGTAGGGACTAATGAAAAACTGTTTTTT.

The V and J genes are TRBV15 and TRBJ1-1; 7 positions agree with TRBD1. The trim removed 0 bases at V and 7 bases at J, leaving 11 bases unmatched. The CDR3 consists of 16 residues. Germline V gene data show CDR1 as LNHNV and CDR2 as YYDKDF (reference sequence). This chain's CDR3 is CATSRDVDRLGNEAFF. The CDR3 DNA reads TGTGCCACCAGCAGAGATGTGGACAGGCTAGGTAATGAAGCTTTCTTT. The full variable domain, rest sourced from reference TRBV15 and TRBJ1-1, is DAMVIQNPRYQVTQFGKPVTLSCSQTLNHNVMYWYQQKSSQAPKLLFHYYDKDFNNEADTPDNFQSRRPNTSFCFLDIRSPGLGDTAMYLCATSRDVDRLGNEAFFGQGTRLTVV.

V usage is TRBV18 and J usage is TRBJ1-1; tentatively, D is TRBD1 (5 bases). V shed 0 bases and J shed 1 base, with 15 bases lying between them. Germline V gene lookup returns CDR1 KGHSH and CDR2 LQKENI. The CDR3 runs to 17 residues. This CDR3 is CASSPPREVDRNTEAFF. In DNA form, the CDR3 reads TGTGCCAGCTCACCACCGCGCGAGGTTGACAGGAACACTGAAGCTTTCTTT. The complete variable domain, with remaining parts taken from reference TRBV18 and TRBJ1-1, reads NAGVMQNPRHLVRRRGQEARLRCSPMKGHSHVYWYRQLPEEGLKFMVYLQKENIIDESGMPKERFSAEFPKEGPSILRIQQVVRGDSAAYFCASSPPREVDRNTEAFFGQGTRLTVV.

The rearrangement joins TRBV5-1 to TRBJ2-7, with D maybe TRBD1 (5 bases). V lost 0 bases and J 6 bases, leaving 13 bases between the germline ends. This CDR3 comprises 14 residues. In germline, CDR1 is SGHRS, CDR2 YFSETQ. The CDR3 protein is CASSLVAGSREQYF. The CDR3 DNA sequence: TGCGCCAGCAGCTTGGTAGCAGGGTCACGCGAGCAGTACTTC.

CDR3 protein: CASSLASRAQQPQHF. The CDR3 DNA follows: TGTGCCAGCAGCTTAGCGTCCAGGGCGCAGCAGCCCCAGCATTTT. This rearrangement joins TRBV7-2 to TRBJ1-5; TRBD1 might be the D (5 bases). CDR1 and CDR2 from the germline V gene are SGHTA and FQGNSA. The CDR3 covers 15 residues. The ends were cut back, 0 bases at V and 7 bases at J, with 13 bases in the middle. Using reference TRBV7-2 and TRBJ1-5 for the parts outside the CDR3, the full variable domain is GAGVSQSPSNKVTEKGKDVELRCDPISGHTALYWYRQSLGQGLEFLIYFQGNSAPDKSGLPSDRFSAERTGGSVSTLTIQRTQQEDSAVYLCASSLASRAQQPQHFGDGTRLSIL.